This entry describes one T cell receptor beta chain. The data were taken from a study of blood T cell repertoires in COVID-19. Study information: Sites in the United States, Italy and Spain provided acute and convalescent COVID-19 samples. PBMCs, B-cell-depleted T cells, or T cells were the source of the cDNA or gDNA that made up the material.

Authors' data handling: How many nucleated cells were present was estimated from reference gene primer amplification. Data came from immunoSEQ multiplex PCR; TCRdb stores just in-frame clones and leaves some out. V and J calls plus clone size are reproduced from that table; the DNA served to infer D and trimming. The sample consists of about 170,000 clones, 84% of them appearing once. With V trimmed by 4 bases and J by 6 bases, 10 bases remained unmatched. In germline, CDR1 is SGHNT, CDR2 YENEEA. The CDR3 covers 17 residues. Sequencing was done on a sample of peripheral blood. This sequence originates from a human donor with acute or convalescent COVID-19. The donor label of this sample is uncertain. J is TRBJ2-1 and V is TRBV11-3; 12 bases agree with TRBD2. CDR3 in amino acids: CASSSTLLAGGSNEQFF. The CDR3 DNA reads TGTGCCAGCAGCTCGACCCTTCTAGCGGGGGGGAGCAATGAGCAGTTCTTC.